The 5 T cell receptor beta chains given below trace back to one sample, sequenced in a study of Graves' ophthalmopathy and Graves' hyperthyroidism (dated by TCRdb to the late 2010s). The sample was run on an Illumina HiSeq 2000. For repertoire sequencing, the TCR beta CDR3 regions were amplified from RNA transcripts. The first round was an RT-PCR using HTBI primers with the Qiagen OneStep RT-PCR kit, and this first round was followed by a second-round multiplex PCR, then size selection and purification. The raw public data were reprocessed by TCRdb itself: fastp quality trimming at Q25, MiXCR clonotype calling, in-frame beta chains only. When rows share a CDR3 protein, they turn into one entry using the most common DNA and genes. The sample table holds about 1.1 million distinct CDR3 sequences, of which roughly 35% were seen once. In total, the top ten clones hold over 8.5% of the sample. Material: peripheral blood or thyroid tissue (not recorded which). These receptor sequences come from an adult man with Graves' hyperthyroidism.

The rearrangement uses TRBV9 and TRBJ1-5; D gene ambiguous. Trimming left V 0 bases short and J 14 bases short, with 18 bases between. This CDR3 has 14 amino acids. CDR1 is SGDLS and CDR2 is YYNGEE in the germline V gene. As DNA, the CDR3 is TGTGCCAGCAGCGTAGTGGGCGGGAGTCTGGACGAGCATTTT. Its protein product is CASSVVGGSLDEHF.

This clonotype has more than one count but fewer than ten. The chain employs TRBV6-7 and TRBJ1-5, with 11 bases that match TRBD1. TRBV6-7 is an ORF; its function is uncertain. V gave up 0 bases and J gave up 4 bases; unmatched junction bases: 5. The CDR3 contains 17 residues. CDR3 residues: CASSYSRGQGENQPQHF. CDR3 DNA: TGTGCCAGCAGTTACTCGAGGGGACAGGGGGAAAATCAGCCCCAGCATTTT.

In this sample, this clonotype turned up many times. This sequence joins TRBV9 and TRBJ1-4, with D unresolved. This CDR3 spans 13 amino acids. CDR1 SGDLS and CDR2 YYNGEE come from the germline V gene. V was pared by 0 bases and J by 10 bases, with 10 bases between. CDR3 sequence (DNA): TGTGCCAGCAGCGTAGCACCGCGCGGAAAACTGTTTTTT. Translating gives CASSVAPRGKLFF.

This clonotype was recorded at least ten times. V gene TRBV7-3 combines with J gene TRBJ2-2, with D unclear. From germline, CDR1 is SGHTA and CDR2 FQGTGA. Trimming shortened V by 2 bases and J by 2 bases, and 12 bases separated the two germline ends. This CDR3 region has 16 residues. The DNA for the CDR3 is TGTGCCAGCAGCTTACTAGGTGGGCCCAACACCGGGGAGCTGTTTTTT. This gives the protein CASSLLGGPNTGELFF. Full variable domain (outside the CDR3, taken from reference TRBV7-3 and TRBJ2-2): GAGVSQTPSNKVTEKGKYVELRCDPISGHTALYWYRQSLGQGPEFLIYFQGTGAADDSGLPNDRFFAVRPEGSVSTLKIQRTERGDSAVYLCASSLLGGPNTGELFFGEGSRLTVL.

This clonotype is a singleton in its sample. The junction does not match germline at one end; this may be a read error. The CDR3 DNA is TGCAGTGCGGGGACATCCCTCGACTTT. It codes for CSAGTSLDF. V is TRBV20-1 and J is TRBJ1-6; maybe TRBD1 (6 bases). Germline lookup yields CDR1 DFQATT and CDR2 SNEGSKA (reference sequence). This CDR3 spans 9 amino acids.